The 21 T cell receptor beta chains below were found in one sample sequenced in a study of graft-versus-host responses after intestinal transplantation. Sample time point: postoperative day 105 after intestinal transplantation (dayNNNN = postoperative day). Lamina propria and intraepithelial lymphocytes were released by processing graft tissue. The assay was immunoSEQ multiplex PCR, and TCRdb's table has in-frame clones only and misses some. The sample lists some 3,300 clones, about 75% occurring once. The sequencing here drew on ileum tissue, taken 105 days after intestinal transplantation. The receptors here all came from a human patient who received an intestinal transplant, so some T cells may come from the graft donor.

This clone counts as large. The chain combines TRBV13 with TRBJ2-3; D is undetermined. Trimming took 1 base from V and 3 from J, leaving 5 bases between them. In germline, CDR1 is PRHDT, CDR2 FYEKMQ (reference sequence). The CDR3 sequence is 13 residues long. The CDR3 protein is CASSLVRTDTQYF. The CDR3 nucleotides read TGTGCCAGCAGCTTAGTCAGGACAGATACGCAGTATTTT.

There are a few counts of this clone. CDR3 DNA sequence: TGTGCCAGCAGTGTTAGGTCAGGGGATAATTCACCCCTCCACTTT. Translated, it gives CASSVRSGDNSPLHF. The chain employs TRBV6-1 and TRBJ1-6, with TRBD1 as a possible D gene (6 bases). CDR3 size: 15 residues. Trimming cost V 4 bases and J 5 bases, with 12 bases left between them. Germline V gene data show CDR1 as MNHNS and CDR2 as SASEGT.

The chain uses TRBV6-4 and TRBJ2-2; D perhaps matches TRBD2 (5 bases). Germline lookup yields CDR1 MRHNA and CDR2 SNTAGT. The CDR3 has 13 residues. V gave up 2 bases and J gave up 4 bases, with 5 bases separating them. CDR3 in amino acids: CASSDTSTGELFF. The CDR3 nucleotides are TGTGCCAGCAGTGACACTAGCACCGGGGAGCTGTTTTTT.

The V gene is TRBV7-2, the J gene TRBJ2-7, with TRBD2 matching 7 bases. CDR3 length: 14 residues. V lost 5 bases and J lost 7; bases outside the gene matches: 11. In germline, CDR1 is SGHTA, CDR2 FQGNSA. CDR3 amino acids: CASSRAGTIREQYF. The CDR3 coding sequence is TGTGCCAGCAGCCGAGCCGGGACTATAAGGGAGCAGTACTTC.

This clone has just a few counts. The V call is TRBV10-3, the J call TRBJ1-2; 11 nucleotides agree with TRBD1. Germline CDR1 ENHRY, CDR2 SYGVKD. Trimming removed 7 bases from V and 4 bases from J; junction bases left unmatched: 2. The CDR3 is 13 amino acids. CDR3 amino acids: CAITGQGAYGYTF. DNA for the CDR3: TGTGCCATCACCGGACAGGGGGCCTATGGCTACACCTTC.

This CDR3 is CASSTAGLVYGYTF. The CDR3 bases are TGTGCCAGTAGTACTGCGGGGCTCGTCTATGGCTACACCTTC. The chain uses TRBV19 and TRBJ1-2; D is perhaps TRBD1 (5 bases). Trimming removed 4 bases at V and 4 bases at J, with 13 bases between. CDR1 is LNHDA and CDR2 is SQIVND in the germline V gene (reference sequence). CDR3 length: 14 residues. Full variable domain (remainder filled in from reference TRBV19 and TRBJ1-2): DGGITQSPKYLFRKEGQNVTLSCEQNLNHDAMYWYRQDPGQGLRLIYYSQIVNDFQKGDIAEGYSVSREKKESFPLTVTSAQKNPTAFYLCASSTAGLVYGYTFGSGTRLTVV.

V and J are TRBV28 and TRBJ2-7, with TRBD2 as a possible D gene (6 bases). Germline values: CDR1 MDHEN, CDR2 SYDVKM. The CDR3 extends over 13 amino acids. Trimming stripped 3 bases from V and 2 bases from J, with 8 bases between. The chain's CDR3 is CASSFRGTYEQYF. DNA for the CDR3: TGTGCCAGCAGTTTTCGCGGGACCTACGAGCAGTACTTC.

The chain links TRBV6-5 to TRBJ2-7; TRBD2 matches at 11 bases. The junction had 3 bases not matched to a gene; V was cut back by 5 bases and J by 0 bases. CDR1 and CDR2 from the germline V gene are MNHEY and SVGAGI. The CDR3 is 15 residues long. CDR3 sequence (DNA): TGTGCCAGCAGTGGAACTAGCGGGAGCTCCTACGAGCAGTACTTC. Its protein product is CASSGTSGSSYEQYF.

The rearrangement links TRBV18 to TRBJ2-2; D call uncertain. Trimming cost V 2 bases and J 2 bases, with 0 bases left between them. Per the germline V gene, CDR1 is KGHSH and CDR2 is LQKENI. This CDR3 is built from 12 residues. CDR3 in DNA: TGTGCCAGCTCACCAAACACCGGGGAGCTGTTTTTT. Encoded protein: CASSPNTGELFF.

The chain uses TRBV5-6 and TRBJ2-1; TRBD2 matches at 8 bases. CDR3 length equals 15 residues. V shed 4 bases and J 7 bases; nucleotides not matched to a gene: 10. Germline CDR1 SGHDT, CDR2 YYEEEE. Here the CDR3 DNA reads TGTGCCAGCAGCCTACTACGGACTAGCCGGAATGAGCAGTTCTTC. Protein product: CASSLLRTSRNEQFF.

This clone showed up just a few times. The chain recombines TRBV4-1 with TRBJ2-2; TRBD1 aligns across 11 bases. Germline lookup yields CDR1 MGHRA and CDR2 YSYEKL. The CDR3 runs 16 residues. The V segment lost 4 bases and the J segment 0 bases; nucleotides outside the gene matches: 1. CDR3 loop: CASSPGQGANTGELFF. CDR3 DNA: TGCGCCAGCAGCCCGGGACAGGGGGCGAACACCGGGGAGCTGTTTTTT.

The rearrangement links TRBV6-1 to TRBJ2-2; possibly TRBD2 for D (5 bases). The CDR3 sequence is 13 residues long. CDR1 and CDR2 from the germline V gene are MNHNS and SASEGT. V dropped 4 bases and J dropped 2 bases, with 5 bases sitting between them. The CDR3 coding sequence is TGTGCCAGCAGTGGGACTAACACCGGGGAGCTGTTTTTT. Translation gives CASSGTNTGELFF.

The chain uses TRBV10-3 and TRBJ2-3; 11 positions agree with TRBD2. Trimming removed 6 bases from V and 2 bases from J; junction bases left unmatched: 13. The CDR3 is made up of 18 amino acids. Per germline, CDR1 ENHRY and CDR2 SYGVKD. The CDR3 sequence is CAISSLQGLADFTDTQYF. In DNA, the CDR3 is TGTGCCATCAGCTCCCTACAGGGACTAGCGGACTTCACAGATACGCAGTATTTT.

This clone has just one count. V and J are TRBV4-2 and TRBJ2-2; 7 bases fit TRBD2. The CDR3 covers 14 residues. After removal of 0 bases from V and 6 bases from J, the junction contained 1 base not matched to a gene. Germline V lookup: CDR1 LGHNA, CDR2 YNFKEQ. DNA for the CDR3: TGTGCCAGCAGCCAAGAACTAGCGTCCGGGGAGCTGTTTTTT. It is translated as CASSQELASGELFF.

In DNA form, the CDR3 reads TGTGCCACCAGCAGAGTTCCCCTGGGGAGGAATGAGCAGTTCTTC. Translated: CATSRVPLGRNEQFF. This sequence joins TRBV15 and TRBJ2-1; D might be TRBD2 (6 bases). V lost 1 base, J lost 7 bases, and 14 bases lay in between. This CDR3 spans 15 amino acids. Germline V gene data show CDR1 as LNHNV and CDR2 as YYDKDF (reference sequence).

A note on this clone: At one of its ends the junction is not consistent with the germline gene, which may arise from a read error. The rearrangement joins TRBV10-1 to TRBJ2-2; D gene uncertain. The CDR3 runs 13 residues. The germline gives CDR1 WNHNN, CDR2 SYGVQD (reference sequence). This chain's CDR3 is CASSESRTGQLFF. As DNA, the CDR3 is TGCGCCAGCAGTGAGTCGAGGACCGGGCAGCTGTTTTTT.

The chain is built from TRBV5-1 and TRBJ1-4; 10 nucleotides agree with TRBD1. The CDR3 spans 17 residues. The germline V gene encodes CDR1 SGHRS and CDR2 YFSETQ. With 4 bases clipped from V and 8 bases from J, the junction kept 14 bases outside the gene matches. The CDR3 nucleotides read TGCGCCAGCAGCCGTCTTCGTGGCGGGACAGGGGAGGAAAAACTGTTTTTT. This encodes CASSRLRGGTGEEKLFF.

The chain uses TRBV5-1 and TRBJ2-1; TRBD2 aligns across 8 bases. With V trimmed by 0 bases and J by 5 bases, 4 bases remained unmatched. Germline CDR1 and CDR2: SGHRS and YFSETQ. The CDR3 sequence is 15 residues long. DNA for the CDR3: TGCGCCAGCAGCTTGGGCGGGGGGACAAACAATGAGCAGTTCTTC. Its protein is CASSLGGGTNNEQFF. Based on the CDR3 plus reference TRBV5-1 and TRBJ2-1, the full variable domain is KAGVTQTPRYLIKTRGQQVTLSCSPISGHRSVSWYQQTPGQGLQFLFEYFSETQRNKGNFPGRFSGRQFSNSRSEMNVSTLELGDSALYLCASSLGGGTNNEQFFGPGTRLTVL.

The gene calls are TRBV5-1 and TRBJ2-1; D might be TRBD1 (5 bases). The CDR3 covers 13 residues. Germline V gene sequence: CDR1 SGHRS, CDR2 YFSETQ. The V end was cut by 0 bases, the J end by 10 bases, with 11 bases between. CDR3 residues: CASSLVGVEEQFF. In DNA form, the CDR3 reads TGCGCCAGCAGCTTGGTAGGGGTTGAGGAGCAGTTCTTC.

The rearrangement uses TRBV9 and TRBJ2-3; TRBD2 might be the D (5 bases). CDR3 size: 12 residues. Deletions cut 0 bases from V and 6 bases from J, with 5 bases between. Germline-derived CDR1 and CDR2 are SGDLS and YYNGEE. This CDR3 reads CASSVAGDTQYF. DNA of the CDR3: TGTGCCAGCAGCGTAGCGGGGGATACGCAGTATTTT.

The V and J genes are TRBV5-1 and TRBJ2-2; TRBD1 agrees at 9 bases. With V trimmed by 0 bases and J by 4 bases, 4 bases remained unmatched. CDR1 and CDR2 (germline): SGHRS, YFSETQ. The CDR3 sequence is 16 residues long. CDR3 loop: CASSLDPQGATGELFF. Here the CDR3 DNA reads TGCGCCAGCAGCTTGGACCCACAGGGGGCCACCGGGGAGCTGTTTTTT.